Following are 26 T cell receptor beta chains from one sample sequenced in a study of vaccination and CD4 T cells after COVID-19. An Oncomine TCR Beta short-read assay was used to sequence the DNA from cultured CD4+ T cells. TCRdb re-called the PCR reads through MiXCR, storing one row per CDR3 protein. The sample lists around 17,000 distinct CDR3 sequences, about three quarters occurring once. Their antigen targets remain unknown. Treatment denoted: roughly ten-day PBMC culture with coronavirus spike peptide pools or control peptides (ViraFEST assay). Material: CD4+ T cells from blood, cultured in vitro. The source of these receptors is a human donor who had recovered from COVID-19.

This clonotype showed up just a few times. The V call is TRBV7-9, the J call TRBJ2-5; TRBD2 aligns across 7 bases. There are 15 residues in the CDR3. The V and J ends lost 5 bases and 4 bases, in that order; junction bases with no gene match: 10. Germline V gene data show CDR1 as SEHNR and CDR2 as FQNEAQ (reference sequence). Here the CDR3 DNA reads TGTGCCAGCAGCCTCCGAAGACTAGCCCCAGAGACCCAGTACTTC. Translated: CASSLRRLAPETQYF. Filled out from reference TRBV7-9 and TRBJ2-5, the complete variable domain reads DTGVSQNPRHKITKRGQNVTFRCDPISEHNRLYWYRQTLGQGPEFLTYFQNEAQLEKSRLLSDRFSAERPKGSFSTLEIQRTEQGDSAMYLCASSLRRLAPETQYFGPGTRLLVL.

This chain connects TRBV4-1 to TRBJ2-1; 7 bases match TRBD2. CDR1 and CDR2 (germline): MGHRA, YSYEKL. V gave up 8 bases and J gave up 4 bases; unmatched junction bases: 8. CDR3 size: 14 residues. In nucleotides, the CDR3 is TGCGCCAGCTCTGGACTAGTCCGATACAATGAGCAGTTCTTC. Residues: CASSGLVRYNEQFF.

The chain is built from TRBV6-1 and TRBJ2-1; TRBD2 matches at 14 bases. V was clipped by 7 bases and J by 7 bases; unmatched bases: 6. This CDR3 spans 15 amino acids. In germline, CDR1 is MNHNS, CDR2 SASEGT. The CDR3: CASTLGTSGGNEQFF. The CDR3, as DNA: TGTGCCAGCACCCTGGGGACTAGCGGGGGAAATGAGCAGTTCTTC.

The CDR3: CSASKPPGQYEQYF. CDR3 bases: TGCAGTGCTAGTAAGCCCCCGGGACAGTACGAGCAGTACTTC. The rearrangement uses TRBV20-1 and TRBJ2-7; 7 nucleotides line up with TRBD1. J gave up 4 bases and V 3 bases, and 9 bases lay outside the gene matches. CDR1 is DFQATT, CDR2 SNEGSKA, per germline (reference sequence). The CDR3 is made up of 14 amino acids.

The rearrangement links TRBV6-1 to TRBJ2-3; D unresolved. The CDR3 loop spans 14 amino acids. Germline V gene data show CDR1 as MNHNS and CDR2 as SASEGT. V gave up 2 bases and J gave up 0 bases, with 6 bases separating them. CDR3 in DNA: TGTGCCAGCAGTGAACGAGCAAGCACAGATACGCAGTATTTT. Translating gives CASSERASTDTQYF.

This chain connects TRBV6-2 or TRBV6-3 to TRBJ2-3; TRBD2 matches 11 bases. There are 16 residues in the CDR3. After removal of 4 bases from V and 10 bases from J, the junction contained 13 bases not matched to a gene. Germline-derived CDR1 and CDR2 are MNHEY and SVGEGT. CDR3 sequence (DNA): TGTGCCAGCAGTTGGCCCGACACTAGCGGGGGAATTGCGCAGTATTTT. As protein: CASSWPDTSGGIAQYF.

This chain uses TRBV20-1 with TRBJ2-5, with 13 bases that match TRBD2. Per the germline V gene, CDR1 is DFQATT and CDR2 is SNEGSKA (reference sequence). Trimming cost V 6 bases and J 6 bases; bases outside gene matches: 16. CDR3 length: 17 residues. CDR3 in DNA: TGCAGTGCCCCGTTGACTAGCGGGGGGTTAGTTTTACAGACCCAGTACTTC. Translating gives CSAPLTSGGLVLQTQYF.

The chain joins TRBV6-1 to TRBJ2-7, with 7 bases matching TRBD2. There are 11 residues in the CDR3. CDR1 and CDR2 from the germline V gene are MNHNS and SASEGT. V shed 9 bases and J 6 bases; nucleotides not matched to a gene: 5. The CDR3 protein is CASKRESEQYF. CDR3 coding DNA: TGTGCCAGTAAGCGGGAATCCGAGCAGTACTTC.

The chain links TRBV24-1 to TRBJ2-7; TRBD1 agrees at 7 bases. The junction had 12 bases not matched to a gene; V was cut back by 3 bases and J by 5 bases. The CDR3 is 16 amino acids. From germline, CDR1 is KGHDR and CDR2 SFDVKD. Here the CDR3 DNA reads TGTGCCACCAGTGATAGTGGGGACAGACTTAGTAACGAGCAGTACTTC. It encodes CATSDSGDRLSNEQYF.

The chain recombines TRBV27 with TRBJ1-1; unclear D gene. The CDR3 is 14 amino acids. The V end lost 6 bases, the J end lost 0 bases, and 11 bases lay between the germline ends. Looked up from germline, CDR1 is MNHEY and CDR2 is SMNVEV (reference sequence). The CDR3 DNA follows: TGTGCCAGCAGGGCCACGAGACTGAACACTGAAGCTTTCTTT. Protein sequence: CASRATRLNTEAFF.

This clonotype was observed a handful of times. The chain carries TRBV7-2 and TRBJ1-2, with 9 positions matching TRBD1. The germline CDR1 and CDR2 sequences are SGHTA and FQGNSA. CDR3 length: 14 amino acids. V was pared by 5 bases and J by 7 bases, with 8 bases of the junction left unmatched. Written as DNA, the CDR3 is TGTGCCAGCAGCGGCACTACAGGGGGCCGTGGCTACACCTTC. Protein: CASSGTTGGRGYTF.

This clonotype was observed a few times. The chain recombines TRBV6-1 with TRBJ2-3; the D gene is possibly TRBD2 (7 bases). Between the trimmed V and J ends, which lost 6 bases and 1 base, there was a span of 17 bases. The germline V gene encodes CDR1 MNHNS and CDR2 SASEGT. The CDR3 has 16 amino acids. The CDR3: CASRPRGAPGTDTQYF. CDR3 coding DNA: TGTGCCAGCAGGCCTCGGGGGGCCCCTGGCACAGATACGCAGTATTTT.

The V and J genes are TRBV7-2 and TRBJ1-2, with D perhaps matching TRBD1 (6 bases). V lost 5 bases, J lost 4 bases, and 17 bases lay in between. CDR1 SGHTA and CDR2 FQGNSA come from the germline V gene. The CDR3 consists of 15 residues. The CDR3 DNA is TGTGCCAGCAGCCCCCCGGGGGGGGGCGCCTATGGCTACACCTTC. Protein sequence: CASSPPGGGAYGYTF.

This sequence joins TRBV7-3 and TRBJ2-2; 8 bases map to TRBD2. V trimming: 0 bases; J trimming: 7 bases; junction bases outside the gene matches: 10. The germline V gene has CDR1 SGHTA and CDR2 FQGTGA. The CDR3 consists of 17 residues. The CDR3 DNA follows: TGTGCCAGCAGCTTAACTCCAGCGGGAGTTCGGGTCGGGGAGCTGTTTTTT. Translated: CASSLTPAGVRVGELFF.

The gene calls are TRBV28 and TRBJ1-2; 9 bases align to TRBD1. The CDR3 contains 16 residues. Germline assignment: CDR1 MDHEN and CDR2 SYDVKM. The junction had 13 bases not matched to a gene; V was cut back by 7 bases and J by 4 bases. The CDR3 DNA reads TGTGCCAGCACCCGGGGAGCCGGGACAGGGATCTATGGCTACACCTTC. Its translation: CASTRGAGTGIYGYTF.

The chain combines TRBV12-3 or TRBV12-4 with TRBJ2-7, with 7 nucleotides matching TRBD2. This CDR3 region has 15 residues. With V trimmed by 0 bases and J by 4 bases, 6 bases remained unmatched. CDR3 protein: CASSLAGTTDYEQYF. The CDR3 DNA is TGTGCCAGCAGTTTAGCCGGGACTACTGATTACGAGCAGTACTTC.

This clonotype came up a few times. The V call is TRBV19, the J call TRBJ1-5, with D possibly matching TRBD1 (5 bases). Germline CDR1 and CDR2: LNHDA and SQIVND (reference sequence). Deletions cut 6 bases from V and 9 bases from J, with 21 bases between. The CDR3 is 15 amino acids. The CDR3 bases are TGTGCCAGTAGCCTTAACCGGGACGTCATTATGCCCCAGCATTTT. It encodes CASSLNRDVIMPQHF. Using reference TRBV19 and TRBJ1-5 for the parts outside the CDR3, the full variable domain is DGGITQSPKYLFRKEGQNVTLSCEQNLNHDAMYWYRQDPGQGLRLIYYSQIVNDFQKGDIAEGYSVSREKKESFPLTVTSAQKNPTAFYLCASSLNRDVIMPQHFGDGTRLSIL.

The chain has TRBV7-9 and TRBJ1-1, with D perhaps TRBD1 (5 bases). CDR1 and CDR2 from the germline V gene are SEHNR and FQNEAQ (reference sequence). The CDR3 sequence is 17 residues long. V was clipped by 3 bases and J by 3 bases, with 20 bases between them. This CDR3 reads CASSFFGSGQGYTEAFF. The CDR3 DNA reads TGTGCCAGCAGCTTTTTCGGTTCAGGGCAGGGATACACTGAAGCTTTCTTT.

This clonotype turned up a few times. The chain carries TRBV7-9 and TRBJ2-7; D call uncertain. Deletions cut 1 base from V and 3 bases from J, with 10 bases between. Per the germline V gene, CDR1 is SEHNR and CDR2 is FQNEAQ (reference sequence). The CDR3 covers 14 residues. The DNA of the CDR3 is TGTGCCAGCAGCTTAGGGGGTACGGGCTACGAGCAGTACTTC. Its protein product is CASSLGGTGYEQYF.

In its sample, this clonotype was seen a few times. The V call is TRBV27, the J call TRBJ1-1; TRBD1 might be the D (5 bases). The CDR3 sequence is 17 residues long. Trimming stripped 6 bases from V and 1 base from J, with 21 bases between. Per the germline V gene, CDR1 is MNHEY and CDR2 is SMNVEV (reference sequence). The DNA of the CDR3 is TGTGCCAGCAGGGGAGCCGGGGCCCTGCGACGGAACACTGAAGCTTTCTTT. Residues: CASRGAGALRRNTEAFF.

The J gene is TRBJ2-5, the V gene TRBV2; the D gene could be TRBD1 or TRBD2 (6 bases each). Germline CDR1 reads SNHLY; CDR2 reads FYNNEI. The CDR3 totals 15 residues. V was shortened by 7 bases and J by 3 bases, with 18 bases between the two germline ends. CDR3 in DNA: TGTGCCAGCACGTACAGGGTAGGGGGGAAAGAGACCCAGTACTTC. Its protein is CASTYRVGGKETQYF.

The J gene is TRBJ1-1, the V gene TRBV10-2, with D possibly matching TRBD1 (5 bases). The V end was cut by 3 bases, the J end by 1 base, with 12 bases between. The germline V gene encodes CDR1 WSHSY and CDR2 SAAADI. The length of the CDR3 is 15 residues. CDR3 protein: CASSDSGRRNTEAFF. The CDR3 nucleotides read TGCGCCAGCAGTGATTCGGGACGAAGGAACACTGAAGCTTTCTTT.

The V call is TRBV7-2, the J call TRBJ1-6, with D unresolved. Germline-derived CDR1 and CDR2 are SGHTA and FQGNSA. The germline V and J ends were trimmed by 5 bases and 7 bases, with 15 bases remaining between them. CDR3 length equals 15 residues. The DNA of the CDR3 is TGTGCCAGCAGCCCCCCCCCGGGCGAAAATTCACCCCTCCACTTT. Protein product: CASSPPPGENSPLHF.

This clonotype appeared a few times. V usage is TRBV7-2 and J usage is TRBJ1-2; D is possibly TRBD1 (5 bases). Germline lookup yields CDR1 SGHTA and CDR2 FQGNSA. CDR3 length: 14 amino acids. The V end lost 5 bases, the J end lost 5 bases, and 15 bases lay between the germline ends. CDR3 sequence (DNA): TGTGCCAGCAGCCGTCCGGGGGGGACTTATGGCTACACCTTC. Translation gives CASSRPGGTYGYTF. Full variable domain (rest looked up from reference TRBV7-2 and TRBJ1-2): GAGVSQSPSNKVTEKGKDVELRCDPISGHTALYWYRQSLGQGLEFLIYFQGNSAPDKSGLPSDRFSAERTGGSVSTLTIQRTQQEDSAVYLCASSRPGGTYGYTFGSGTRLTVV.

The gene calls are TRBV20-1 and TRBJ1-4; D is uncertain. The CDR3 has 14 residues. Per germline, CDR1 DFQATT and CDR2 SNEGSKA (reference sequence). Trimming cost V 0 bases and J 6 bases, with 11 bases left between them. The CDR3 bases are TGCAGTGCTAGAGAGACCCGGGCAGATGAAAAACTGTTTTTT. Translated: CSARETRADEKLFF.

The count of this clonotype is one. CDR3 residues: CASSDGGTIGPDTQYF. The CDR3 DNA reads as TGTGCCAGCAGTGATGGGGGGACTATAGGTCCAGATACGCAGTATTTT. The rearrangement joins TRBV2 to TRBJ2-3, with 7 bases matching TRBD2. In germline, CDR1 is SNHLY, CDR2 FYNNEI. V was pared by 3 bases and J by 4 bases, with 10 bases of the junction left unmatched. This CDR3 is built from 16 residues.